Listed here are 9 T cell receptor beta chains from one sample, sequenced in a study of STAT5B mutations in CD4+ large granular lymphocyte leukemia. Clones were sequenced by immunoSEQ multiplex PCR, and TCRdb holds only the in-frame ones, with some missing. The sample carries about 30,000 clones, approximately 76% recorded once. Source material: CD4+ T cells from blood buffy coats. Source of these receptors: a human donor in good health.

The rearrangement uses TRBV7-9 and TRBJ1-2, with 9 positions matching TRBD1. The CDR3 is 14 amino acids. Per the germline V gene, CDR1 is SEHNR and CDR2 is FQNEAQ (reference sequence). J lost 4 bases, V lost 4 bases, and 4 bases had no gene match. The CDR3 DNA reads TGTGCCAGCAGCTCACAGGGGGCTGGCTATGGCTACACCTTC. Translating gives CASSSQGAGYGYTF.

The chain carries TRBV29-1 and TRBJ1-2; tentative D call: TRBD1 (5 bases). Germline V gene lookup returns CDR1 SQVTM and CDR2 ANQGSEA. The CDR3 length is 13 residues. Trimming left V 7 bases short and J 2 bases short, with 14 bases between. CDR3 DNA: TGCAGCGATCGGGGCCTTTTAAACTATGGCTACACCTTC. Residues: CSDRGLLNYGYTF.

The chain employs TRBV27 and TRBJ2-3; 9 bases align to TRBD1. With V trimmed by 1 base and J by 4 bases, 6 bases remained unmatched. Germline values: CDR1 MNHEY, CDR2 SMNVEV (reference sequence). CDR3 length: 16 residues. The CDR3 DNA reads TGTGCCAGCAGTTTATTGACAGGGGGGAGTCCAGATACGCAGTATTTT. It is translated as CASSLLTGGSPDTQYF.

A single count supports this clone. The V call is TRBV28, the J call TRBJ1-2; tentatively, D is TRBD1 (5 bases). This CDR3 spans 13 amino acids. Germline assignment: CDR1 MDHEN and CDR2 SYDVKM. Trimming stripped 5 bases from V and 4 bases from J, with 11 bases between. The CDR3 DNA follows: TGTGCCAGCAGTGGGGGGAACCGCTATGGCTACACCTTC. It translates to CASSGGNRYGYTF.

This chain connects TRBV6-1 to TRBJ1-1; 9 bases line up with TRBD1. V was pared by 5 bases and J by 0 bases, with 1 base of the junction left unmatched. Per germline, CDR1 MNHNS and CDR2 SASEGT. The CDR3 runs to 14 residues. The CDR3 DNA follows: TGTGCCAGCAGTCGACAGGGGGTGAACACTGAAGCTTTCTTT. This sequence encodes CASSRQGVNTEAFF.

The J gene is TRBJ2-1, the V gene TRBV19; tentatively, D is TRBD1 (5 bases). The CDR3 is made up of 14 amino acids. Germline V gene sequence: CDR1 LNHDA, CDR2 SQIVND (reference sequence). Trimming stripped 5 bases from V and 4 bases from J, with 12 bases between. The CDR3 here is CASSPQGPYNEQFF. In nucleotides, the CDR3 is TGTGCCAGTAGTCCCCAGGGTCCATACAATGAGCAGTTCTTC.

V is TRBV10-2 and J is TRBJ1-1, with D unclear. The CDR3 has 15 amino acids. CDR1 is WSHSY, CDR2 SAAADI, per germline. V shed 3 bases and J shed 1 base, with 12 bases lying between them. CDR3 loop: CASSDKVTSNTEAFF. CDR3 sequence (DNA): TGCGCCAGCAGTGATAAAGTGACATCGAACACTGAAGCTTTCTTT.

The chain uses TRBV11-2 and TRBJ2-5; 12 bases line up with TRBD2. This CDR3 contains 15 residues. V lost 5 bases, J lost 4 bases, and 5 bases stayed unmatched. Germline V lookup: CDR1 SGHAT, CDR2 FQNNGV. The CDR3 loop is CASSQLAGGPETQYF. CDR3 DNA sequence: TGTGCCAGCAGCCAACTAGCGGGGGGACCAGAGACCCAGTACTTC.

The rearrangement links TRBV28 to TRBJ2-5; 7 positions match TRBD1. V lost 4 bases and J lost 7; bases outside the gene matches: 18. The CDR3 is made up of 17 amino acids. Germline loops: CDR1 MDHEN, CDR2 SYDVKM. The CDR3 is CASSSSELGGRHGTQYF. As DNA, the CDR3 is TGTGCCAGCAGTTCCTCCGAGTTAGGGGGCCGACATGGGACCCAGTACTTC.